The rows below give T cell receptor beta chains drawn from one sample of a study of spatial heterogeneity in lung cancer. Each CDR3 protein gets one entry after TCRdb re-called the 5' RACE reads with MiXCR. The table lists 11,000 to 15,000 distinct CDR3 sequences, 10% to 11% of them singletons. Specimen: PBMCs, collected at surgery. The receptors were gathered from a female donor with early-stage non-small cell lung cancer. CDR3s include the opening cysteine and the closing phenylalanine or tryptophan. A D gene is named only where the DNA matches it firmly. Expanded clones are given a class, and other clones once, few, many or no size at all.

CDR3 protein: CASSPGLGGGLRYNEQFF; CDR3 DNA: TGCGCCAGCAGCCCGGGTTTAGGGGGCGGCCTCCGTTACAATGAGCAGTTCTTC; J gene: TRBJ2-1; clone size: many; D gene: TRBD1; V gene: TRBV5-1
CDR3 protein: CSVGGLTGGNDEQYF; CDR3 DNA: TGCAGCGTTGGGGGTCTGACAGGGGGTAACGACGAGCAGTACTTC; J gene: TRBJ2-7; clone size: few; D gene: TRBD1; V gene: TRBV29-1
CDR3 protein: CASSLGTGPYEQYF; CDR3 DNA: TGTGCCAGCAGCTTGGGTACAGGCCCCTACGAGCAGTACTTC; J gene: TRBJ2-7; clone size: medium-sized; D gene: -; V gene: TRBV5-5
CDR3 protein: CASSFRQGLTRSNYGYTF; CDR3 DNA: TGTGCCAGCAGTTTTAGGCAGGGGCTGACTCGGTCAAACTATGGCTACACCTTC; J gene: TRBJ1-2; clone size: medium-sized; D gene: -; V gene: TRBV27
CDR3 protein: CASSFSVGTGPYEQYF; CDR3 DNA: TGTGCCAGCAGCTTCTCGGTTGGGACAGGGCCCTACGAGCAGTACTTC; J gene: TRBJ2-7; clone size: medium-sized; D gene: TRBD1; V gene: TRBV7-8
CDR3 protein: CASSLEGDREEAFF; CDR3 DNA: TGTGCCAGCAGCTTAGAAGGGGACAGGGAAGAAGCTTTCTTT; J gene: TRBJ1-1; clone size: many; D gene: TRBD1; V gene: TRBV7-6
CDR3 protein: CASSPGQVYGYTF; CDR3 DNA: TGTGCCAGCTCACCCGGACAGGTCTATGGCTACACCTTC; J gene: TRBJ1-2; clone size: -; D gene: TRBD1; V gene: TRBV18
CDR3 protein: CASSSTIYEQYF; CDR3 DNA: TGTGCCAGCAGTTCGACTATCTACGAGCAGTACTTC; J gene: TRBJ2-7; clone size: many; D gene: -; V gene: TRBV27
CDR3 protein: CASSSGLAGITDTQYF; CDR3 DNA: TGTGCCAGCAGCTCCGGATTAGCGGGGATCACAGATACGCAGTATTTT; J gene: TRBJ2-3; clone size: many; D gene: TRBD2; V gene: TRBV7-2
CDR3 protein: CASTREGGKQPQHF; CDR3 DNA: TGTGCCAGTACCAGGGAAGGGGGGAAACAGCCCCAGCATTTT; J gene: TRBJ1-5; clone size: few; D gene: -; V gene: TRBV19
CDR3 protein: CASAYGQTTDTQYF; CDR3 DNA: TGCGCCAGTGCCTACGGCCAAACCACAGATACGCAGTATTTT; J gene: TRBJ2-3; clone size: many; D gene: -; V gene: TRBV5-1
CDR3 protein: CSVAGEGNGKNTEAFF; CDR3 DNA: TGCAGCGTTGCGGGTGAGGGAAACGGCAAGAACACTGAAGCTTTCTTT; J gene: TRBJ1-1; clone size: many; D gene: -; V gene: TRBV29-1
CDR3 protein: CASGRPTGELFF; CDR3 DNA: TGTGCCAGCGGAAGGCCCACCGGGGAGCTGTTTTTT; J gene: TRBJ2-2; clone size: -; D gene: -; V gene: TRBV2
CDR3 protein: CASSPDRVRASYTDTQYF; CDR3 DNA: TGTGCCAGCAGCCCAGACAGGGTCAGGGCTAGTTACACAGATACGCAGTATTTT; J gene: TRBJ2-3; clone size: few; D gene: TRBD1; V gene: TRBV11-2
CDR3 protein: CSARDRVGPYGYTF; CDR3 DNA: TGCAGTGCTAGAGATCGAGTAGGTCCCTATGGCTACACCTTC; J gene: TRBJ1-2; clone size: medium-sized; D gene: -; V gene: TRBV20-1
CDR3 protein: CASSSPRSLTDTQYF; CDR3 DNA: TGTGCCAGCAGCTCACCCAGAAGTCTCACAGATACGCAGTATTTT; J gene: TRBJ2-3; clone size: -; D gene: -; V gene: TRBV7-2
CDR3 protein: CASSPLTGNNSPLHF; CDR3 DNA: TGTGCCAGCAGTCCCCTGACAGGAAATAATTCACCCCTCCACTTT; J gene: TRBJ1-6; clone size: many; D gene: -; V gene: TRBV6-5
CDR3 protein: CASSLVLAGSQETQYF; CDR3 DNA: TGTGCCAGCAGCTTAGTTCTAGCGGGGTCCCAAGAGACCCAGTACTTC; J gene: TRBJ2-5; clone size: many; D gene: TRBD2; V gene: TRBV7-9
CDR3 protein: CASSLAGGPTDTQYF; CDR3 DNA: TGCGCCAGCAGCTTGGCGGGCGGCCCCACAGATACGCAGTATTTT; J gene: TRBJ2-3; clone size: few; D gene: -; V gene: TRBV5-1
CDR3 protein: CASRKGTKSSYNEQFF; CDR3 DNA: TGTGCCAGCAGGAAGGGTACTAAAAGCTCCTACAATGAGCAGTTCTTC; J gene: TRBJ2-1; clone size: many; D gene: -; V gene: TRBV21-1
CDR3 protein: CASRHLGSGVSNEQFF; CDR3 DNA: TGTGCCAGTAGGCACCTGGGCTCGGGGGTCAGCAATGAGCAGTTCTTC; J gene: TRBJ2-1; clone size: few; D gene: -; V gene: TRBV19
CDR3 protein: CASSLGALDTGELFF; CDR3 DNA: TGTGCCAGCAGCTTGGGTGCCCTGGACACCGGGGAGCTGTTTTTT; J gene: TRBJ2-2; clone size: once; D gene: -; V gene: TRBV5-6
CDR3 protein: CASSFGLNYGYTF; CDR3 DNA: TGTGCCAGCAGTTTCGGCCTTAACTATGGCTACACCTTC; J gene: TRBJ1-2; clone size: many; D gene: -; V gene: TRBV28
CDR3 protein: CSVGMGQVNTEAFF; CDR3 DNA: TGCAGCGTTGGCATGGGGCAGGTTAACACTGAAGCTTTCTTT; J gene: TRBJ1-1; clone size: few; D gene: -; V gene: TRBV29-1
CDR3 protein: CASSPGTGPYGYTF; CDR3 DNA: TGTGCCAGCAGCCCCGGGACAGGACCCTATGGCTACACCTTC; J gene: TRBJ1-2; clone size: many; D gene: TRBD1; V gene: TRBV3-1
CDR3 protein: CASSDGTGTTEAFF; CDR3 DNA: TGTGCCAGCAGTGACGGGACAGGGACCACTGAAGCTTTCTTT; J gene: TRBJ1-1; clone size: medium-sized; D gene: TRBD1; V gene: TRBV6-4
CDR3 protein: CASSDGGPLRNTQYF; CDR3 DNA: TGTGCCAGCAGCGACGGGGGGCCCCTTCGAAATACGCAGTATTTT; J gene: TRBJ2-3; clone size: many; D gene: -; V gene: TRBV7-2
CDR3 protein: CASSPGTIQETQYF; CDR3 DNA: TGCGCCAGCAGCCCCGGGACGATCCAAGAGACCCAGTACTTC; J gene: TRBJ2-5; clone size: -; D gene: -; V gene: TRBV5-1
CDR3 protein: CASSHQGQGAKPQHF; CDR3 DNA: TGTGCCAGCAGCCACCAAGGACAGGGGGCAAAGCCCCAGCATTTT; J gene: TRBJ1-5; clone size: medium-sized; D gene: TRBD1; V gene: TRBV6-6
CDR3 protein: CSVAETGTSAQYF; CDR3 DNA: TGCAGCGTTGCAGAAACCGGGACCAGTGCCCAGTACTTC; J gene: TRBJ2-5; clone size: -; D gene: -; V gene: TRBV29-1
CDR3 protein: CATSRDREGQLFF; CDR3 DNA: TGTGCCACCAGCAGGGACAGGGAAGGACAACTGTTTTTT; J gene: TRBJ1-4; clone size: many; D gene: TRBD1; V gene: TRBV15
CDR3 protein: CASSPPYGAGSQETQYF; CDR3 DNA: TGCGCCAGCAGTCCCCCCTATGGAGCGGGGAGCCAAGAGACCCAGTACTTC; J gene: TRBJ2-5; clone size: many; D gene: TRBD2; V gene: TRBV23-1
CDR3 protein: CASSFSGEQFF; CDR3 DNA: TGTGCCAGCAGCTTCTCTGGTGAGCAGTTCTTC; J gene: TRBJ2-1; clone size: many; D gene: -; V gene: TRBV11-1
CDR3 protein: CASKPGSGGARTDTQYF; CDR3 DNA: TGTGCCAGCAAACCTGGTAGCGGGGGGGCGAGGACAGATACGCAGTATTTT; J gene: TRBJ2-3; clone size: medium-sized; D gene: TRBD2; V gene: TRBV19
CDR3 protein: CASSRLAGASDEQFF; CDR3 DNA: TGTGCCAGCAGTCGACTAGCGGGGGCTTCGGATGAGCAGTTCTTC; J gene: TRBJ2-1; clone size: many; D gene: TRBD2; V gene: TRBV6-2/TRBV6-3
CDR3 protein: CASSLSRGPQETQYF; CDR3 DNA: TGTGCCAGCAGCTTATCCAGGGGTCCTCAAGAGACCCAGTACTTC; J gene: TRBJ2-5; clone size: -; D gene: -; V gene: TRBV7-3
CDR3 protein: CASSLGTSGGLKNIQYF; CDR3 DNA: TGTGCCAGCAGCCTAGGGACTAGCGGGGGCCTCAAAAACATTCAGTACTTC; J gene: TRBJ2-4; clone size: many; D gene: TRBD2; V gene: TRBV6-5
CDR3 protein: CASSYSGGIQPQHF; CDR3 DNA: TGTGCCAGCAGTTACTCGGGGGGGATCCAGCCCCAGCATTTT; J gene: TRBJ1-5; clone size: -; D gene: -; V gene: TRBV6-2/TRBV6-3
CDR3 protein: CASSPWIQGATGYTF; CDR3 DNA: TGTGCCAGCAGCCCCTGGATCCAGGGGGCAACTGGCTACACCTTC; J gene: TRBJ1-2; clone size: -; D gene: TRBD1; V gene: TRBV7-9
CDR3 protein: CASSVYGQGYGYTF; CDR3 DNA: TGTGCCAGCAGCGTATACGGACAGGGCTATGGCTACACCTTC; J gene: TRBJ1-2; clone size: many; D gene: TRBD1; V gene: TRBV7-6
CDR3 protein: CASSLVQGRRQETQYF; CDR3 DNA: TGTGCCAGCAGCTTGGTGCAGGGAAGGAGACAAGAGACCCAGTACTTC; J gene: TRBJ2-5; clone size: once; D gene: -; V gene: TRBV5-4
CDR3 protein: CSARQGASYGYTF; CDR3 DNA: TGCAGCGCTCGACAGGGGGCGTCCTATGGCTACACCTTC; J gene: TRBJ1-2; clone size: few; D gene: TRBD1; V gene: TRBV29-1
CDR3 protein: CASVGGQYNQPQHF; CDR3 DNA: TGTGCCAGCGTGGGGGGACAGTACAATCAGCCCCAGCATTTT; J gene: TRBJ1-5; clone size: once; D gene: TRBD1; V gene: TRBV6-2/TRBV6-3
CDR3 protein: CASSQGLVTDTQYF; CDR3 DNA: TGTGCCAGCAGCCAAGGACTAGTCACAGATACGCAGTATTTT; J gene: TRBJ2-3; clone size: many; D gene: -; V gene: TRBV4-2
CDR3 protein: CASSRWTSGTDTQYF; CDR3 DNA: TGTGCCAGCAGCCGATGGACTAGCGGCACAGATACGCAGTATTTT; J gene: TRBJ2-3; clone size: -; D gene: TRBD2; V gene: TRBV5-6
CDR3 protein: CASSMTSGGAGEQFF; CDR3 DNA: TGTGCCAGTAGTATGACTAGCGGGGGGGCGGGTGAGCAGTTCTTC; J gene: TRBJ2-1; clone size: many; D gene: TRBD2; V gene: TRBV19
CDR3 protein: CASSSPGTGYYEQYF; CDR3 DNA: TGTGCCAGCAGTTCCCCGGGAACAGGCTACTACGAGCAGTACTTC; J gene: TRBJ2-7; clone size: many; D gene: -; V gene: TRBV6-5
CDR3 protein: CASSLGLGGTEAFF; CDR3 DNA: TGTGCCAGCAGCTTAGGTCTAGGGGGCACTGAAGCTTTCTTT; J gene: TRBJ1-1; clone size: many; D gene: -; V gene: TRBV7-9
CDR3 protein: CASRGLVAQYF; CDR3 DNA: TGCGCCAGCCGGGGATTGGTCGCCCAGTACTTC; J gene: TRBJ2-5; clone size: many; D gene: -; V gene: TRBV4-1
CDR3 protein: CASSGMSAAFF; CDR3 DNA: TGTGCCAGCAGCGGAATGTCGGCGGCTTTCTTT; J gene: TRBJ1-1; clone size: many; D gene: -; V gene: TRBV3-1
CDR3 protein: CATRQGARNTDTQYF; CDR3 DNA: TGTGCCACCCGGCAGGGGGCGCGGAACACAGATACGCAGTATTTT; J gene: TRBJ2-3; clone size: many; D gene: TRBD1; V gene: TRBV2
CDR3 protein: CASSLFDSANTGELFF; CDR3 DNA: TGTGCCAGCAGCTTATTTGACAGCGCGAACACCGGGGAGCTGTTTTTT; J gene: TRBJ2-2; clone size: medium-sized; D gene: -; V gene: TRBV11-2
CDR3 protein: CASSLELNYEQYF; CDR3 DNA: TGCGCCAGCAGCTTGGAACTCAACTACGAGCAGTACTTC; J gene: TRBJ2-7; clone size: few; D gene: -; V gene: TRBV5-1
CDR3 protein: CASSPRSRGTDTQYF; CDR3 DNA: TGTGCCAGCTCACCAAGGTCGAGAGGCACAGATACGCAGTATTTT; J gene: TRBJ2-3; clone size: many; D gene: -; V gene: TRBV18